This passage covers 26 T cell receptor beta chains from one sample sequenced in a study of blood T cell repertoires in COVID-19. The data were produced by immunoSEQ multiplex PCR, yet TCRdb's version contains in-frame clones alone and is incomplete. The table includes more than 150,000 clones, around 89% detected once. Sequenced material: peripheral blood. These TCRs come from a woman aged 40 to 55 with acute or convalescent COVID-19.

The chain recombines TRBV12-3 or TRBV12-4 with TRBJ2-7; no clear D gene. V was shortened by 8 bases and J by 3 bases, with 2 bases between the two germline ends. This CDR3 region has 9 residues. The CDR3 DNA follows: TGTGCCAGCCGCTACGAGCAGTACTTC. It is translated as CASRYEQYF.

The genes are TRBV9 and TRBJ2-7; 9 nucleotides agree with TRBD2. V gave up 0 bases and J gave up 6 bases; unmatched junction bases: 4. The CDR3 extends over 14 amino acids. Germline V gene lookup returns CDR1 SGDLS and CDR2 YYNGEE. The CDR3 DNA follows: TGTGCCAGCAGCGTAGCTAGCGGGGAGGGCGAGCAGTACTTC. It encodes CASSVASGEGEQYF.

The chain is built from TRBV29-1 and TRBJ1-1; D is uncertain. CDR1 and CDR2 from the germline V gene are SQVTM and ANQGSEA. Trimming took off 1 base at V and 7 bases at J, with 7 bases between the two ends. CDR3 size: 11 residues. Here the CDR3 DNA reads TGCAGCGTTGAAGGTGAGGGTGAAGCTTTCTTT. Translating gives CSVEGEGEAFF.

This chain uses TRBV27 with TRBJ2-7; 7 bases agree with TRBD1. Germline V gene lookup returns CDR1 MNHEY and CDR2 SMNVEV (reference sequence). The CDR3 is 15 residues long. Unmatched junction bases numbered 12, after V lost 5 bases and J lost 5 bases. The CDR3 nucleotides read TGTGCCAGCAGTCTCGCCGGGACAGTCTATGACGAGCAGTACTTC. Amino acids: CASSLAGTVYDEQYF.

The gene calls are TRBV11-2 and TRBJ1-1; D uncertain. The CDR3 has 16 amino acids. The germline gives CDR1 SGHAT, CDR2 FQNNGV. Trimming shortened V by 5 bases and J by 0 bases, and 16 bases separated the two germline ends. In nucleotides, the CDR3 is TGTGCCAGCAGCCCCGGGATCTGGGAGATGAACACTGAAGCTTTCTTT. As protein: CASSPGIWEMNTEAFF.

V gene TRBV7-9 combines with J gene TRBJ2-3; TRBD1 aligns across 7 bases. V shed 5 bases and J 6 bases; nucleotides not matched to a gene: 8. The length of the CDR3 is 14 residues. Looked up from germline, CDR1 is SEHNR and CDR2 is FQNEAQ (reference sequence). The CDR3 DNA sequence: TGTGCCAGCAGCCCGCCGGACAGGACCGATACGCAGTATTTT. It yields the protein CASSPPDRTDTQYF.

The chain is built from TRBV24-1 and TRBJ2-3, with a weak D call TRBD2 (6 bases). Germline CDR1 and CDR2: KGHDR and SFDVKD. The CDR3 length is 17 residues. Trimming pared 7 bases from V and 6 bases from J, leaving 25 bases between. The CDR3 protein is CATSQSRFGWRVDTQYF. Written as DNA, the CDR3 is TGTGCCACCAGCCAGTCACGGTTCGGTTGGAGGGTGGATACGCAGTATTTT.

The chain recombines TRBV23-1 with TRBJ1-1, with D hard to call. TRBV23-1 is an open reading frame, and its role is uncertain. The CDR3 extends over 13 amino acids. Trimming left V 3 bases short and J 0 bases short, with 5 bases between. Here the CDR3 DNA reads TGCGCCAGCAGTCACAGTTTGAACACTGAAGCTTTCTTT. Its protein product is CASSHSLNTEAFF.

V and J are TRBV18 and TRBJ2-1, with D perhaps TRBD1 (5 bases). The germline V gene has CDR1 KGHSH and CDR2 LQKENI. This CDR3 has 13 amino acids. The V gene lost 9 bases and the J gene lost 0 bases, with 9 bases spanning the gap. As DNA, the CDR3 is TGTGCCAGTCGACAGAGCTCCTACAATGAGCAGTTCTTC. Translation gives CASRQSSYNEQFF.

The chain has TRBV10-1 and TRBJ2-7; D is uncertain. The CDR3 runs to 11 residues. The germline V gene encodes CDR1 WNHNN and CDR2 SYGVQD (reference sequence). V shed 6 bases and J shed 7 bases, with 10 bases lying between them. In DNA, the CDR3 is TGCGCCAGCAGCCGTTTTTGTGAGCAGTACTTC. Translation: CASSRFCEQYF.

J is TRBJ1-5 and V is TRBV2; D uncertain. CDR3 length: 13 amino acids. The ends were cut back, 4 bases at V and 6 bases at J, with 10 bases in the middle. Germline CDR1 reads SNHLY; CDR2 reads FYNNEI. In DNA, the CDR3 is TGTGCCAGCAGTGGGGCGGGCGGTCAGCCCCAGCATTTT. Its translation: CASSGAGGQPQHF.

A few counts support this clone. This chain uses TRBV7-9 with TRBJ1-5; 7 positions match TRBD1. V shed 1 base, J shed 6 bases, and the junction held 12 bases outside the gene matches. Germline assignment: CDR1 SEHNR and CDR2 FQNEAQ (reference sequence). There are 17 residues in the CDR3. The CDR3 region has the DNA TGTGCCAGCAGCTTAGGTTCGGTAACAGGGGCCGGTCAGCCCCAGCATTTT. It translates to CASSLGSVTGAGQPQHF.

The chain's CDR3 is CASSEWAGNPYEQYF. In DNA, the CDR3 is TGTGCCAGCAGTGAATGGGCAGGGAACCCCTACGAGCAGTACTTC. V usage is TRBV6-1 and J usage is TRBJ2-7, with D tentatively TRBD1 (5 bases). Trimming took off 2 bases at V and 2 bases at J, with 13 bases between the two ends. Germline V CDR1 and CDR2: MNHNS, SASEGT. The length of the CDR3 is 15 residues.

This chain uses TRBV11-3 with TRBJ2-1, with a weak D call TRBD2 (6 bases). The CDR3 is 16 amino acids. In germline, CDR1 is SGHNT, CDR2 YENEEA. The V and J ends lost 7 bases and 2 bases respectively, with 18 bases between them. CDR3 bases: TGTGCCAGCACCTTGGGGCTAGCGCCGACCTACAATGAGCAGTTCTTC. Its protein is CASTLGLAPTYNEQFF.

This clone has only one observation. The CDR3 sequence is CASPLPPGRGNQPQHF. The CDR3 region has the DNA TGCGCCAGCCCTCTTCCCCCAGGGAGGGGGAATCAGCCCCAGCATTTT. The chain joins TRBV5-1 to TRBJ1-5; D possibly corresponds to TRBD1 (6 bases). CDR3 length equals 16 residues. Per germline, CDR1 SGHRS and CDR2 YFSETQ. V lost 7 bases and J lost 4, with 21 bases in between.

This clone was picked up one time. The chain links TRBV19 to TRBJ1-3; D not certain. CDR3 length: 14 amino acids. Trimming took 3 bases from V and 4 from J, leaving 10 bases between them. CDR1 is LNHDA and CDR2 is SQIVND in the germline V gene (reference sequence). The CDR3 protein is CASSIGGIGNTIYF. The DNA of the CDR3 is TGTGCCAGTAGTATTGGAGGGATCGGAAACACCATATATTTT.

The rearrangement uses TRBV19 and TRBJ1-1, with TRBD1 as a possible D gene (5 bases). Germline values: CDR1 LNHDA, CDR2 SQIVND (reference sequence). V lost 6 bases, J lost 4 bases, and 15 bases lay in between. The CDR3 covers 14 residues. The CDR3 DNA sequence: TGTGCCAGTAGGGACCAGGGTTTAGGCACTGAAGCTTTCTTT. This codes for CASRDQGLGTEAFF.

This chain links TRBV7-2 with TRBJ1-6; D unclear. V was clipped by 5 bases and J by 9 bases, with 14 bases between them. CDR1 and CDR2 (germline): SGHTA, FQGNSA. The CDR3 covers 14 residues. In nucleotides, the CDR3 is TGTGCCAGCAGCCCTAGCCCGCGGGGTTCACCCCTCCACTTT. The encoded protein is CASSPSPRGSPLHF.

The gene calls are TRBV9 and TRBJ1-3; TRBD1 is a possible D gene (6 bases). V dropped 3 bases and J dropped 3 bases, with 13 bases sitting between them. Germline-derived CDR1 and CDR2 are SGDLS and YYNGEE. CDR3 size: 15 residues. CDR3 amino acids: CASSEGQAYGNTIYF. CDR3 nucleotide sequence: TGTGCCAGCAGCGAGGGACAAGCTTATGGAAACACCATATATTTT.

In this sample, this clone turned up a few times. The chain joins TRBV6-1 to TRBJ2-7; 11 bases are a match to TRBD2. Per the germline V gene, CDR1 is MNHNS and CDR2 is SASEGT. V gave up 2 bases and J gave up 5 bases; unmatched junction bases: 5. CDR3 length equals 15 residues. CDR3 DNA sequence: TGTGCCAGCAGTGAAACTAGCGGGGGTCCCAACGAGCAGTACTTC. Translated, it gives CASSETSGGPNEQYF.

This CDR3 is CASTVGLAGGLTYEQYF. CDR3 bases: TGCGCCAGCACCGTAGGACTAGCGGGGGGGCTAACGTACGAGCAGTACTTC. The chain is built from TRBV10-2 and TRBJ2-7; 15 bases line up with TRBD2. After removal of 7 bases from V and 4 bases from J, the junction contained 11 bases not matched to a gene. This CDR3 spans 17 amino acids. Looked up from germline, CDR1 is WSHSY and CDR2 is SAAADI.

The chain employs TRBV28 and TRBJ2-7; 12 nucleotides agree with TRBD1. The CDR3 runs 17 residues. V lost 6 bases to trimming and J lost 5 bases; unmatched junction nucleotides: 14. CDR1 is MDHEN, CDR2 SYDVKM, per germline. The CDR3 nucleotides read TGTGCCAGCAGACTTGCCGAATCGGGACAGGGGGCCCACGAGCAGTACTTC. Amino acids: CASRLAESGQGAHEQYF.

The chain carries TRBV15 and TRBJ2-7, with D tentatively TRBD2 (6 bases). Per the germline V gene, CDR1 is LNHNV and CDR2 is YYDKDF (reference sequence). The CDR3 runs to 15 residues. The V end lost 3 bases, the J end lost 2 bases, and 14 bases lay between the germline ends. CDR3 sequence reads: CATSRGATGAYEQYF. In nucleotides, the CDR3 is TGTGCCACCAGCAGGGGCGCGACGGGGGCCTACGAGCAGTACTTC.

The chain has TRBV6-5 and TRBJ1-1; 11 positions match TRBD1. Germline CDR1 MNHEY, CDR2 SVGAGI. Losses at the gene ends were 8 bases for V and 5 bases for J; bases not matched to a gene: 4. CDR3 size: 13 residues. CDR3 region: CASGQGAGTEAFF. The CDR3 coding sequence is TGTGCCAGCGGACAGGGGGCTGGAACTGAAGCTTTCTTT.

Here the CDR3 reads CASSPGLIPNTGELFF. Here the CDR3 DNA reads TGTGCCAGCTCACCAGGACTAATACCGAACACCGGGGAGCTGTTTTTT. The rearrangement links TRBV18 to TRBJ2-2, with D possibly matching TRBD2 (6 bases). The germline CDR1 and CDR2 sequences are KGHSH and LQKENI. The CDR3 runs to 16 residues. V lost 2 bases and J lost 0, with 10 bases in between.

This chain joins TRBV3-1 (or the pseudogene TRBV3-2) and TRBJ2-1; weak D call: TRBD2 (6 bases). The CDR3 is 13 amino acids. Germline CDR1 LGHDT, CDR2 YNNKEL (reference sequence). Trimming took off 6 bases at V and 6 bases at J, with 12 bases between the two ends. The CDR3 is CASRETSSNEQFF. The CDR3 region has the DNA TGTGCCAGCAGGGAGACTAGTAGCAATGAGCAGTTCTTC.